The source of this TCR beta chain is a study of T cell responses to AZD1222 COVID-19 vaccine. Notes on the study in general: Unmutated variant regions are reportedly targeted by nearly half of spike-specific TCRs. Spike-specific TCR breadth and depth were elevated following two AZD1222 doses. The study identified only 6 or 7 AZD1222 recipients as seropositive at baseline. Donors were mostly white British, more females; clonal diversity possibly underestimated.

Points on this clone: The antigen is unknown.

The repertoire was sequenced with immunoSEQ multiplex PCR; TCRdb's copy has only in-frame clones and lacks some. Of about 110,000 clones in the sample, roughly 92% were seen once. Trimming left V 0 bases short and J 2 bases short, with 7 bases between. The CDR3 contains 14 residues. Per the germline V gene, CDR1 is SGHTA and CDR2 is FQGNSA. The receptor comes from an adult who received the AZD1222 COVID-19 vaccine. Here the sequenced sample was peripheral blood, taken 28 days after the second AZD1222 dose. This chain connects TRBV7-2 to TRBJ1-1; D may be TRBD1 (5 bases). CDR3 in amino acids: CASSLAGANTEAFF. CDR3 coding DNA: TGTGCCAGCAGCTTAGCAGGGGCCAACACTGAAGCTTTCTTT.